This is a list of T cell receptor beta chains from one sample in a study of shared T cell receptors in the human thymus. Clones were read by immunoSEQ multiplex PCR, and TCRdb kept only the in-frame ones, dropping some. The profile shows about 730,000 clones, over 75% of them singletons. The data also belong to a second study, concerning human thymus T cells.

The source material was thymocytes. Every receptor here comes from a girl in the first two years of life with a congenital heart defect. Both conserved end residues are part of each CDR3. A D gene is named only where the DNA matches it firmly. Expanded clones are given a class, and other clones once, few, many or no size at all.

clone size,J gene,V gene,D gene,CDR3 DNA,CDR3 protein
NA,TRBJ1-2,TRBV5-4,TRBD1,TGTGCCAGCAGCCTAGGGACAGGGAGCTATGGCTACACCTTC,CASSLGTGSYGYTF
NA,TRBJ2-1,TRBV14,TRBD2,TGTGCCAGCAGCCTCGGGACTAGCGGGTTGAATGAGCAGTTCTTC,CASSLGTSGLNEQFF
NA,TRBJ2-7,TRBV18,TRBD1,TGTGCCAGCTCACCACCGGGACAGGGGGCCTACGAGCAGTACTTC,CASSPPGQGAYEQYF
once,TRBJ1-1,TRBV7-6,NA,TGTGCCAGCATTGGGGGGGCGTCTCAAGACAGGCCAGGGAACACTGAAGCTTTCTTT,CASIGGASQDRPGNTEAFF
NA,TRBJ2-3,TRBV5-6,TRBD2,TGTGCCAGCAGCTTGTGTAGCGGGGGGACCACAGATACGCAGTATTTT,CASSLCSGGTTDTQYF
NA,TRBJ1-4,TRBV28,TRBD1,TGTGCCACTACGGACAGGGTCTGGGAAAAACTGTTTTTT,CATTDRVWEKLFF
NA,TRBJ2-5,TRBV6-5,NA,TGTGCCAGCAGTTACGGGGGGGGCTATGGACAAGAGACCCAGTACTTC,CASSYGGGYGQETQYF
NA,TRBJ2-7,TRBV7-6,TRBD1,TGTGCCAGCAGCTTAGGATGGAGGGGGACAGGTCCGTATGAGCAGTACTTC,CASSLGWRGTGPYEQYF
NA,TRBJ2-7,TRBV5-1,NA,TGCGCCAGCAGCTTGTGGGCTCACGACGAGCAGTACTTC,CASSLWAHDEQYF
once,TRBJ2-1,TRBV29-1,NA,TGCAGCGTTGTAGGGGAAGGCATCACCTACAATGAGCAGTTCTTC,CSVVGEGITYNEQFF
NA,TRBJ1-2,TRBV4-2,NA,TGTGCCAGCAGCCCTCTCTCCCCCAGAGACCTAGATGGCTACACCTTC,CASSPLSPRDLDGYTF
NA,TRBJ2-3,TRBV2,NA,TGTGCCAGCTCAAACGGAGCGGCTAGCACAGATACGCAGTATTTT,CASSNGAASTDTQYF
NA,TRBJ1-4,TRBV28,TRBD1,TGTGCCAGCAGCCCCCACAGGGGAACTAATGAAAAACTGTTTTTT,CASSPHRGTNEKLFF
NA,TRBJ2-7,TRBV2,TRBD1,TGTGCCAGCCATGGGGATCGGACAGGGGCCTCCTACGAGCAGTACTTC,CASHGDRTGASYEQYF